This entry is about one T cell receptor beta chain. Its antigen is unidentified. Sample treatment: randomized to nivolumab then ipilimumab (arm A) or the reverse (arm B). The sample originates from a study of sequential checkpoint blockade in melanoma. Whole-study results and caveats: Pretreatment TIL clonality tracked with response in the nivolumab-first arm.

Clones were sequenced by immunoSEQ multiplex PCR, and TCRdb holds only the in-frame ones, with some missing. Of about 4,900 clones listed, roughly 33% are singletons. The sequence derives from a human donor with melanoma. The sequenced sample was tumor tissue (inferred from file names), obtained from a patient given nivolumab and ipilimumab in sequence.

The CDR3 reads CAWSNSRTFNSGANVLTF. The CDR3 coding sequence is TGTGCCTGGAGCAACTCCAGGACATTCAACTCTGGGGCCAACGTCCTGACTTTC. The chain is built from TRBV30 and TRBJ2-6, with a tentative D call TRBD1 (5 bases). The CDR3 is made up of 18 amino acids. Looked up from germline, CDR1 is GTSNPN and CDR2 is SVGIG (reference sequence). V was pared by 3 bases and J by 0 bases, with 18 bases between.